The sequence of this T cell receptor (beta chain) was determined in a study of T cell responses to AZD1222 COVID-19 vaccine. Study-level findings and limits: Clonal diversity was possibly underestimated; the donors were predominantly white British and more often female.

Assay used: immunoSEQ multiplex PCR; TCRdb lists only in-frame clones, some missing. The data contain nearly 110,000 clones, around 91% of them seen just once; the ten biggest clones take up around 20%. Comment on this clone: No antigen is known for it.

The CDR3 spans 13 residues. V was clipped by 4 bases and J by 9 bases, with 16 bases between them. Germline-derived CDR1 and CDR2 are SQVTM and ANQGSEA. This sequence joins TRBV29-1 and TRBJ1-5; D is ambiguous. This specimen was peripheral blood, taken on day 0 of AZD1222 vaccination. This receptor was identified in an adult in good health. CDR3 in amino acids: CSVVVAAEGPQHF. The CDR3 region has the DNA TGCAGCGTTGTGGTGGCGGCCGAGGGGCCCCAGCATTTT.